The 2 T cell receptor beta chains reported below all come from one sample, sequenced in a study of T cell responses to AZD1222 COVID-19 vaccine. The method was immunoSEQ multiplex PCR; TCRdb's version includes in-frame clones alone and lacks a portion of them. The sample lists some 150,000 clones; 70% to 90% were seen once. The sample consisted of peripheral blood, taken after recovery from COVID-19. These receptors all stem from an adult who had recovered from COVID-19.

The J gene is TRBJ1-1, the V gene TRBV2; D gene uncertain. V was pared by 6 bases and J by 0 bases, with 5 bases between. Germline CDR1 reads SNHLY; CDR2 reads FYNNEI. The CDR3 has 12 amino acids. CDR3 residues: CASSTVNTEAFF. The CDR3 coding sequence is TGTGCCAGCAGCACAGTGAACACTGAAGCTTTCTTT.

The rearrangement joins TRBV28 to TRBJ1-1; D is perhaps TRBD1 (6 bases). The CDR3 is made up of 16 amino acids. Germline values: CDR1 MDHEN, CDR2 SYDVKM. The ends were cut back, 8 bases at V and 2 bases at J, with 21 bases in the middle. The CDR3 loop reads CASLTREGGGNTEAFF. CDR3 sequence (DNA): TGTGCCAGCTTAACCCGGGAGGGGGGGGGCAACACTGAAGCTTTCTTT.